The rows below give T cell receptor beta chains drawn from one sample of a study of blood T cell dynamics during melanoma immunotherapy. TCRdb keeps only in-frame clones here, not all; method: immunoSEQ multiplex PCR. The sample records some 20,000 clones, 89% being singletons. The specimen was blood, collected from a patient treated with checkpoint blockade. These receptors were taken from a human donor with melanoma. Each CDR3 is given with its conserved first and last residue. The D gene is left open where the match is weak. Expanded clones get a size class; other rows say once, few or many, or leave the size out.

>.|TRBV5-1|.|TRBJ2-1
CASSLYNEQFF
TGCGCCAGCAGCTTGTACAATGAGCAGTTCTTC
>.|TRBV7-8|.|TRBJ2-3
CASSRFRDFTDTQYF
TGTGCCAGCAGCCGCTTCCGGGACTTCACAGATACGCAGTATTTT
>.|TRBV6-6|.|TRBJ2-7
CASSYQGSYEQYF
TGTGCCAGCAGTTACCAGGGGTCCTACGAGCAGTACTTC
>.|TRBV2|TRBD1|TRBJ2-6
CASRDRGTGANVLTF
TGTGCCAGCCGGGACAGGGGAACCGGGGCCAACGTCCTGACTTTC
>.|TRBV11-2|TRBD2|TRBJ2-7
CASSLGFGGGAYEQYF
TGTGCCAGCAGCTTAGGGTTTGGCGGGGGGGCTTACGAGCAGTACTTC
>.|TRBV18|.|TRBJ1-1
CASSPDRLMNTEAFF
TGTGCCAGCTCACCGGACAGATTAATGAACACTGAAGCTTTCTTT
>.|TRBV19|.|TRBJ1-5
CASSIVGGSSNQPQHF
TGTGCCAGTAGTATAGTTGGGGGTAGTAGCAATCAGCCCCAGCATTTT
>.|TRBV25-1|.|TRBJ1-6
CASGRQYHNSPLHF
TGTGCCAGCGGGAGACAGTATCATAATTCACCCCTCCACTTT
>.|TRBV15|.|TRBJ2-3
CATSISPRDTQYF
TGTGCCACCAGCATATCCCCAAGAGATACGCAGTATTTT
>.|TRBV6-1|.|TRBJ1-5
CASSELGQPQHF
TGTGCCAGCAGTGAACTTGGACAGCCCCAGCATTTT
>.|TRBV12-5|.|TRBJ1-5
CASGDSYSNQPQHF
TGTGCTAGTGGGGACTCCTATAGCAATCAGCCCCAGCATTTT
>.|TRBV28|TRBD2|TRBJ2-7
CASGSGTAYEQYF
TGTGCCAGCGGGAGCGGGACGGCGTACGAGCAGTACTTC
>once|TRBV5-5|.|TRBJ2-7
CASSVEDYLLSEQYF
TGTGCCAGCAGCGTAGAGGACTACCTTCTGAGTGAGCAGTACTTC
>once|TRBV9|TRBD2|TRBJ2-1
CASSAGKGLAGDEQFF
TGTGCCAGCAGCGCGGGAAAAGGACTAGCGGGGGATGAGCAGTTCTTC
>few|TRBV19|.|TRBJ2-5
CASSRSAGRRETQYF
TGTGCCAGTAGTAGGTCGGCAGGAAGACGAGAGACCCAGTACTTC
>.|TRBV30|TRBD1|TRBJ2-7
CAWSNGQGERGYF
TGTGCCTGGAGTAACGGACAGGGGGAAAGGGGGTACTTC
>.|TRBV28|TRBD2|TRBJ2-4
CASSLAGGSLAKNIQYF
TGTGCCAGCAGTTTAGCCGGGGGGAGTCTAGCCAAAAACATTCAGTACTTC
>few|TRBV19|.|TRBJ1-5
CASIGRGSQPQHF
TGTGCCAGTATCGGTCGGGGGTCTCAGCCCCAGCATTTT
>.|TRBV5-1|TRBD1|TRBJ2-7
CASSHGQASYEQYF
TGCGCCAGCAGCCATGGACAGGCCTCCTACGAGCAGTACTTC
>.|TRBV2|.|TRBJ1-5
CASSEGGSQHF
TGTGCCAGCAGTGAGGGGGGGTCCCAGCATTTT
>.|TRBV18|.|TRBJ2-7
CASSEAYEQYF
TGTGCCAGCTCGGAGGCCTACGAGCAGTACTTC
>.|TRBV11-2|.|TRBJ1-5
CASSSRYNQPQHF
TGTGCCAGCAGCTCCCGGTACAATCAGCCCCAGCATTTT
>.|TRBV19|.|TRBJ1-2
CASSIGRALANYGYTF
TGTGCCAGTAGTATCGGCAGGGCGTTAGCTAACTATGGCTACACCTTC
>.|TRBV6-1|TRBD1|TRBJ1-2
CASSDDGTGDGYTF
TGTGCCAGCAGTGACGACGGGACAGGGGATGGCTACACCTTC
>.|TRBV10-2|TRBD2|TRBJ2-3
CASSAPSGGVTTDTQYF
TGCGCCAGCAGTGCTCCTAGCGGGGGGGTTACCACAGATACGCAGTATTTT
>.|TRBV7-9|TRBD2|TRBJ2-1
CASSLDELAGEQFF
TGTGCCAGCAGCTTAGATGAACTAGCGGGAGAGCAGTTCTTC
>.|TRBV15|TRBD1|TRBJ1-4
CATSRTGRDGLKLFF
TGTGCCACCAGCCGGACAGGGAGGGATGGATTGAAACTGTTTTTT
>once|TRBV7-2|.|TRBJ1-1
CASSSPGSETEAFF
TGTGCCAGCAGCTCGCCGGGGAGTGAGACTGAAGCTTTCTTT
>.|TRBV2|TRBD1|TRBJ1-5
CASSKDRGLQPQHF
TGTGCCAGCAGCAAAGACAGGGGGCTTCAGCCCCAGCATTTT
>.|TRBV11-2|.|TRBJ1-6
CASSLIRRQENNSPLHF
TGTGCCAGCAGCTTAATCCGACGGCAGGAGAATAATTCACCCCTCCACTTT
>.|TRBV11-3|.|TRBJ2-2
CASSLGGNTGELFF
TGTGCCAGCAGCTTGGGGGGAAACACCGGGGAGCTGTTTTTT
>.|TRBV28|TRBD1|TRBJ1-6
CASRGDRANSPLHF
TGTGCCAGCAGGGGGGACAGGGCGAATTCACCCCTCCACTTT
>.|TRBV29-1|.|TRBJ2-5
CSVGGDRQETQYF
TGCAGCGTTGGAGGAGACAGACAAGAGACCCAGTACTTC
>once|TRBV30|.|TRBJ1-5
CAWSVRPVTGPQHF
TGTGCCTGGAGTGTACGTCCCGTTACCGGGCCCCAGCATTTT
>.|TRBV9|.|TRBJ2-7
CASSVQAGQFYEQYF
TGTGCCAGCAGCGTTCAAGCGGGACAATTCTACGAGCAGTACTTC
>.|TRBV25-1|TRBD2|TRBJ2-3
CASSDAGGPTDTQYF
TGTGCCAGCAGTGACGCGGGAGGGCCTACAGATACGCAGTATTTT
>.|TRBV27|.|TRBJ2-7
CASSLFGQTYEQYF
TGTGCCAGCAGTTTATTCGGACAGACCTACGAGCAGTACTTC
>.|TRBV5-8|.|TRBJ2-5
CASSLEQKGTQYF
TGTGCCAGCAGCTTGGAACAGAAAGGGACCCAGTACTTC